This T cell receptor (beta chain) was recovered during a study of glioma-infiltrating T cells after dendritic cell vaccination. CDR3 length: 15 amino acids. Germline CDR1 KGHSH, CDR2 LQKENI. V lost 7 bases, J lost 1 base, and 8 bases stayed unmatched. Sequencing was performed with immunoSEQ multiplex PCR; in TCRdb, only in-frame clones are kept and a portion is missing. The data contain 45,000 to 55,000 clones, about 85% of them singletons. The TCR was taken from a human donor with glioblastoma. The sequencing used blood, collected before dendritic cell vaccination. The V call is TRBV18, the J call TRBJ1-1; TRBD1 agrees at 8 bases. CDR3 sequence (DNA): TGTGCCAGCTTATTAGGACAGGGCTGGAACACTGAAGCTTTCTTT. Translation gives CASLLGQGWNTEAFF.